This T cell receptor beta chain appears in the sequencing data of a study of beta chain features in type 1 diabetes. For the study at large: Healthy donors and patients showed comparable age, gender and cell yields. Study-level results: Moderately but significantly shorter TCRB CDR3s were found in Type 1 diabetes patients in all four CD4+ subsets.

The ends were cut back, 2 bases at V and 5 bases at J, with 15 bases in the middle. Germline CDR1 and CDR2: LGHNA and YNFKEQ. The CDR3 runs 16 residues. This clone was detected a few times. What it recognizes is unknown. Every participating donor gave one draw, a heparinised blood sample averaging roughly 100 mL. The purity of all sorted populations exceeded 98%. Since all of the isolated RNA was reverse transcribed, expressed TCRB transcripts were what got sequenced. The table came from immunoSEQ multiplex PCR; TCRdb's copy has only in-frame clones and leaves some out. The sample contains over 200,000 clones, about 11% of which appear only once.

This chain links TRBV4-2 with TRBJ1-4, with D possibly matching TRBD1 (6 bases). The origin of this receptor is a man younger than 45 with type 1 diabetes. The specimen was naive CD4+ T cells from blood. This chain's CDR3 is CASSQTSGTPNEKLFF. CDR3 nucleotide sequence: TGTGCCAGCAGCCAAACATCCGGGACACCAAATGAAAAACTGTTTTTT.